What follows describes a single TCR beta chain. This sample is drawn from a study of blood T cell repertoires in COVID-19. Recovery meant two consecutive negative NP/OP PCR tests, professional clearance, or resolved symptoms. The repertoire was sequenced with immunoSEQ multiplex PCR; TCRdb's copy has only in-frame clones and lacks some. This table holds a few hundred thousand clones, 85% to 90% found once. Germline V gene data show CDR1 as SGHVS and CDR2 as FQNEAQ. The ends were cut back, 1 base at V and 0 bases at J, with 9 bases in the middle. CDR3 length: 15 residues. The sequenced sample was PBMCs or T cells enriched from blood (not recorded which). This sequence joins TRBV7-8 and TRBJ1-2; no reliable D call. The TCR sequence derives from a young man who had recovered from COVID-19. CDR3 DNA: TGTGCCAGCAGCTTAGGGCGGTCCCCTAACTATGGCTACACCTTC. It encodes CASSLGRSPNYGYTF.